These 17 T cell receptor beta chains were sequenced from one sample in a study of shared clonotypes between healthy human individuals. Only in-frame clones appear in the TCRdb table, and some are missing; sequencing was by immunoSEQ multiplex PCR. The repertoire has about 990,000 clones, about four fifths of them found once; the top ten carry around 0.61%. Sequencing was carried out using memory CD4+ T cells from PBMCs. Subset indicated: CD45RA-negative fraction. The receptors were gathered from a man aged 18-30 years in good health. Some clones in this sample may be carry-over from other donors' samples.

This chain uses TRBV7-3 with TRBJ1-1; tentatively, D is TRBD1 (6 bases). Trimming left V 4 bases short and J 5 bases short, with 14 bases between. In germline, CDR1 is SGHTA, CDR2 FQGTGA. This CDR3 has 14 residues. CDR3 in amino acids: CASSSGGGQTEAFF. CDR3 coding DNA: TGTGCCAGCAGCTCCGGGGGAGGACAGACTGAAGCTTTCTTT.

The chain joins TRBV5-8 to TRBJ2-7; D is possibly TRBD2 (5 bases). Trimming removed 4 bases at V and 2 bases at J, with 16 bases between. This CDR3 comprises 15 residues. The V gene's germline CDR1 is SGHTS and CDR2 YDEGEE. The CDR3 sequence: CASSRAGLPTYEQYF. The DNA of the CDR3 is TGTGCCAGCAGCCGTGCCGGACTGCCTACCTACGAGCAGTACTTC.

This chain connects TRBV30 to TRBJ2-5, with 9 bases aligning to TRBD2. The end of the DNA aligns better with TRBJ2-7, so the J call may be wrong. Germline V gene sequence: CDR1 GTSNPN, CDR2 SVGIG (reference sequence). The CDR3 contains 15 residues. As DNA, the CDR3 is TGTGCCTGGAGTCGTAATAGCGGGAGCGGGTACGAGCAGTACTTC. It codes for CAWSRNSGSGYEQYF.

The chain joins TRBV7-6 to TRBJ2-3, with TRBD1 identical over 8 bases. Germline-derived CDR1 and CDR2 are SGHVS and FNYEAQ. The CDR3 contains 14 residues. Trimming removed 5 bases from V and 5 bases from J; junction bases left unmatched: 6. The CDR3 sequence: CASSRGQGQDTQYF. Written as DNA, the CDR3 is TGTGCCAGCAGCCGCGGACAGGGTCAAGATACGCAGTATTTT.

The CDR3 region has the DNA TGCGCCAGCAAAACTAGCGGTAACTCCGAAGAGACCCAGTACTTC. Translated: CASKTSGNSEETQYF. The V call is TRBV5-1, the J call TRBJ2-5; 8 bases map to TRBD2. Germline V gives CDR1 SGHRS, CDR2 YFSETQ. V was clipped by 6 bases and J by 3 bases; unmatched bases: 10. The CDR3 is 15 amino acids.

This chain joins TRBV7-9 and TRBJ2-1, with 8 positions matching TRBD1. CDR1 and CDR2 from the germline V gene are SEHNR and FQNEAQ (reference sequence). V lost 5 bases to trimming and J lost 6 bases; unmatched junction nucleotides: 6. The CDR3 loop spans 14 amino acids. DNA of the CDR3: TGTGCCAGCAGCCTCCGGGACAGGCCCAATGAGCAGTTCTTC. Protein: CASSLRDRPNEQFF.

This chain connects TRBV7-2 to TRBJ2-4; tentative D call: TRBD1 (6 bases). CDR3 length: 18 amino acids. V was cut by 2 bases and J by 1 base, with 18 bases left in between. Germline V gene sequence: CDR1 SGHTA, CDR2 FQGNSA. The CDR3 protein is CASSLSSGAVVAKNIQYF. The DNA for the CDR3 is TGTGCCAGCAGCTTAAGTTCAGGGGCGGTAGTGGCCAAAAACATTCAGTACTTC.

About this clone itself: At the DNA level, this CDR3 is encoded by other sequences in the same sample as well. This sequence joins TRBV4-1 and TRBJ2-2; D is ambiguous. Trimming cost V 0 bases and J 5 bases, with 7 bases left between them. In germline, CDR1 is MGHRA, CDR2 YSYEKL. The length of the CDR3 is 14 residues. The CDR3 nucleotides are TGCGCCAGCAGCCAAGATCGTTCGACCGGGGAGCTGTTTTTT. Its translation: CASSQDRSTGELFF.

The chain has TRBV28 and TRBJ2-3; D unclear. This CDR3 is built from 16 residues. Trimming shortened V by 4 bases and J by 1 base, and 15 bases separated the two germline ends. CDR1 and CDR2 from the germline V gene are MDHEN and SYDVKM. The CDR3 sequence: CASSSGNRRGTDTQYF. The CDR3 DNA reads as TGTGCCAGCAGTTCCGGTAACCGCCGCGGCACAGATACGCAGTATTTT.

This clone was detected ten times or more. This sequence joins TRBV7-8 and TRBJ2-1; D is unclear. The germline V gene has CDR1 SGHVS and CDR2 FQNEAQ. The CDR3 consists of 15 residues. V shed 5 bases and J shed 0 bases, with 11 bases lying between them. The CDR3 DNA reads as TGTGCCAGCAGCCCCCCTGTGCGCTCCTACAATGAGCAGTTCTTC. Translating it yields CASSPPVRSYNEQFF.

This rearrangement joins TRBV5-8 to TRBJ2-3; no clear D. V was pared by 5 bases and J by 2 bases, with 9 bases between. Germline loops: CDR1 SGHTS, CDR2 YDEGEE. The CDR3 totals 13 residues. CDR3 DNA: TGTGCCAGCAGGCGGCCATACACAGATACGCAGTATTTT. Translation: CASRRPYTDTQYF.

There are a few counts of this clone. The chain uses TRBV5-4 and TRBJ1-5; tentative D call: TRBD1 (6 bases). CDR3 length: 13 residues. The germline V and J ends were trimmed by 9 bases and 0 bases, with 10 bases remaining between them. The germline CDR1 and CDR2 sequences are SGHNT and YYREEE (reference sequence). The CDR3 loop reads CATSDSSNQPQHF. The CDR3 coding sequence is TGTGCCACCTCGGACAGTAGCAATCAGCCCCAGCATTTT.

The chain links TRBV20-1 to TRBJ1-2, with no clear D. CDR3 length equals 11 residues. The ends were cut back, 6 bases at V and 6 bases at J, with 11 bases in the middle. The V gene's germline CDR1 is DFQATT and CDR2 SNEGSKA (reference sequence). CDR3 DNA sequence: TGCAGTGCAAGGACCGGGCATGGCTACACCTTC. It is translated as CSARTGHGYTF.

V is TRBV5-1 and J is TRBJ1-4, with 10 positions matching TRBD1. The trim removed 4 bases at V and 2 bases at J, leaving 5 bases unmatched. This CDR3 contains 16 residues. In germline, CDR1 is SGHRS, CDR2 YFSETQ. This chain's CDR3 is CASSRTGGSTNEKLFF. The CDR3 bases are TGCGCCAGCAGCCGGACAGGGGGGAGCACTAATGAAAAACTGTTTTTT.

The chain links TRBV2 to TRBJ2-5; perhaps TRBD2 as D (6 bases). V lost 7 bases and J lost 1, with 13 bases in between. In germline, CDR1 is SNHLY, CDR2 FYNNEI. There are 14 residues in the CDR3. CDR3: CASMPGLIQETQYF. CDR3 sequence (DNA): TGTGCCAGCATGCCGGGACTCATCCAAGAGACCCAGTACTTC.

The chain is built from TRBV15 and TRBJ2-1; D is possibly TRBD2 (6 bases). V gave up 2 bases and J gave up 0 bases, with 20 bases separating them. Germline V gene lookup returns CDR1 LNHNV and CDR2 YYDKDF (reference sequence). The CDR3 is 19 amino acids. In nucleotides, the CDR3 is TGTGCCACCAGCAGAAGAGGTAGCGGACGTACGAGCTCCTACAATGAGCAGTTCTTC. Translated, it gives CATSRRGSGRTSSYNEQFF.

The chain employs TRBV28 and TRBJ1-4, with D perhaps TRBD1 (6 bases). This CDR3 contains 16 residues. Germline V gene data show CDR1 as MDHEN and CDR2 as SYDVKM. V was shortened by 5 bases and J by 2 bases, with 15 bases between the two germline ends. The CDR3 DNA reads as TGTGCCAGCAGTCCCCAAACGGGGGCTACTAATGAAAAACTGTTTTTT. Translating it yields CASSPQTGATNEKLFF.